Listed here are 10 T cell receptor beta chains from one sample, sequenced in a study of PD-L1 blockade in urothelial cancer. As to time point: peripheral blood 6 weeks after treatment start. Method: immunoSEQ multiplex PCR; TCRdb's copy keeps in-frame clones and lacks some. The repertoire consists of about 41,000 clones, with approximately 85% occurring once and the leading ten covering approximately 2.4%. Sequenced here: PBMCs, sampled around atezolizumab (anti-PD-L1) treatment. The receptors shown here come from a man in his 70s with urothelial cancer.

The rearrangement uses TRBV19 and TRBJ1-5; D gene ambiguous. Germline V gene sequence: CDR1 LNHDA, CDR2 SQIVND (reference sequence). V shed 5 bases and J shed 5 bases, with 10 bases lying between them. The CDR3 length is 13 residues. CDR3 in amino acids: CASSPNSDQPQHF. The CDR3 DNA is TGTGCCAGTAGTCCGAACTCGGATCAGCCCCAGCATTTT.

V is TRBV19 and J is TRBJ2-1; 9 positions agree with TRBD2. Trimming took 5 bases from V and 1 from J; bases not matched to a gene: 9. Germline CDR1 LNHDA, CDR2 SQIVND (reference sequence). The CDR3 length is 17 residues. As DNA, the CDR3 is TGTGCCAGTAGTTCTCCCTCGACTAGCGGTTCCTACAATGAGCAGTTCTTC. Translating gives CASSSPSTSGSYNEQFF.

The J gene is TRBJ2-7, the V gene TRBV7-9; 8 bases match TRBD2. This CDR3 comprises 14 residues. V lost 4 bases, J lost 0 bases, and 2 bases stayed unmatched. The germline gives CDR1 SEHNR, CDR2 FQNEAQ (reference sequence). The CDR3 bases are TGTGCCAGCAGCTCCGGGACTAGCTCCTACGAGCAGTACTTC. Its translation is CASSSGTSSYEQYF.

This chain uses TRBV7-3 with TRBJ1-5, with 7 bases matching TRBD1. The CDR3 covers 16 residues. Trimming cost V 7 bases and J 7 bases; bases outside gene matches: 16. Germline V gene data show CDR1 as SGHTA and CDR2 as FQGTGA. CDR3 protein: CASTTKQDRVGQPQHF. DNA of the CDR3: TGTGCCAGCACCACCAAACAAGACAGGGTCGGCCAGCCCCAGCATTTT.

The chain is built from TRBV6-5 and TRBJ1-1; TRBD1 aligns across 9 bases. The germline V gene has CDR1 MNHEY and CDR2 SVGAGI. The CDR3 has 14 amino acids. V was clipped by 5 bases and J by 4 bases; unmatched bases: 5. CDR3 in DNA: TGTGCCAGCAGTGACAGGGGGGGTGGCACTGAAGCTTTCTTT. It yields the protein CASSDRGGGTEAFF.

V and J are TRBV5-1 and TRBJ2-5; the D gene is possibly TRBD1 (5 bases). This CDR3 is built from 16 residues. Deletions cut 0 bases from V and 0 bases from J, with 12 bases between. Germline lookup yields CDR1 SGHRS and CDR2 YFSETQ. CDR3 region: CASSLAVRTNQETQYF. The CDR3 DNA sequence: TGCGCCAGCAGCTTGGCCGTCAGGACAAACCAAGAGACCCAGTACTTC.

The DNA of the CDR3 is TGTGCCAGTAGTATCACGGGACAGAGCAATCAGCCCCAGCATTTT. Translated: CASSITGQSNQPQHF. V gene TRBV19 combines with J gene TRBJ1-5; 7 bases align to TRBD1. V shed 3 bases, J shed 1 base, and the junction held 3 bases outside the gene matches. CDR3 size: 15 residues. In germline, CDR1 is LNHDA, CDR2 SQIVND (reference sequence).

DNA of the CDR3: TGTGCCAGCAGCACGGGCGGACTAGTGGCAGATACGCAGTATTTT. It codes for CASSTGGLVADTQYF. The chain combines TRBV5-4 with TRBJ2-3; 7 bases line up with TRBD2. This CDR3 has 15 residues. With 4 bases clipped from V and 4 bases from J, the junction kept 9 bases outside the gene matches. The germline V gene has CDR1 SGHNT and CDR2 YYREEE (reference sequence).

The rearrangement links TRBV9 to TRBJ2-1; 8 bases align to TRBD2. Germline assignment: CDR1 SGDLS and CDR2 YYNGEE. V trimming: 2 bases; J trimming: 3 bases; junction bases outside the gene matches: 4. There are 15 residues in the CDR3. The CDR3 region is CASSVSGENYNEQFF. The CDR3 nucleotides are TGTGCCAGCAGCGTTAGCGGGGAAAACTACAATGAGCAGTTCTTC.

This sequence joins TRBV27 and TRBJ2-3; D perhaps matches TRBD2 (7 bases). Per germline, CDR1 MNHEY and CDR2 SMNVEV (reference sequence). Trimming stripped 2 bases from V and 7 bases from J, with 13 bases between. The CDR3 is made up of 14 amino acids. The chain's CDR3 is CASSLVGGLNTQYF. As DNA, the CDR3 is TGTGCCAGCAGTTTAGTCGGGGGGCTTAATACGCAGTATTTT.